This record looks at one T cell receptor beta chain sequence and its context. This clonotype was recorded a few times. Its specific antigen is unknown. Base-call qualities are not available, and no considerably larger clone is one nucleotide away. The entry originates in a study of Graves' ophthalmopathy and Graves' hyperthyroidism listed by TCRdb under 2018. Study-wide context: Hyperthyroidism was considered stable if no progression to ophthalmopathy occurred within 18 months of follow-up. TCR beta repertoire signatures were used to distinguish Graves' ophthalmopathy from Graves' hyperthyroidism and to predict progression to ophthalmopathy. In total, 135 blood samples were TCR-sequenced: approximately 40 ophthalmopathy, some 75 hyperthyroidism and roughly 17 hyperthyroidism-to-ophthalmopathy patients. To explore V-J signatures that separate ophthalmopathy from hyperthyroidism, a discovery set of 100 patients was enrolled, consisting of 40 to 45 with ophthalmopathy and around 60 with stable hyperthyroidism. An independent validation cohort comprised some 19 hyperthyroidism patients and 15 to 17 patients who later progressed from hyperthyroidism to ophthalmopathy. In roughly 6 hyperthyroidism patients, T-cell repertoires of thyroid tissue and blood were compared. Following sampling, methimazole starting at 30 mg daily was administered to hyperthyroidism patients, and high-dose intravenous methylprednisolone was administered to ophthalmopathy patients. Broader findings and caveats from the paper: Sample size was not statistically predetermined, and group allocation was not concealed from the investigators. In cross-validation, the 13-signature model distinguished ophthalmopathy from stable hyperthyroidism with approximately 88% sensitivity and nearly 82% specificity, and in the test set the corresponding values were approximately 80% and 75%. In validation, the model predicted ophthalmopathy progression with more than 70% sensitivity and about 77% specificity; about a dozen predicted patients were CT-confirmed with GO in a median of around 6 months. Most expanded thyroid clonotypes with a frequency above 0.001 also appeared in blood, which suggests that blood repertoires may reflect the immune response in the thyroid.

Hyperthyroidism patients were newly diagnosed, with disease duration under 2 months, and aged 18 to 65 years. Anyone with other autoimmune diseases, uncontrolled infections, pregnancy or lactation was excluded from the study. Diagnosis relied on clinical symptoms, serum thyroxine, TRAb, thyroid ultrasound and orbital computed tomography. Total RNA was extracted using Trizol reagent, and RNA quality was checked on an Agilent 2100 Bioanalyzer. For repertoire sequencing, the TCR beta CDR3 regions were amplified from RNA transcripts. A first-round RT-PCR used HTBI primers with the Qiagen OneStep RT-PCR kit, followed by a second-round multiplex PCR, size selection and purification. The libraries underwent paired-end sequencing with 100 bp reads on an Illumina HiSeq2000. The study's processing was this. Reads were processed with SOAPnuke, discarding reads with adapters, uncalled bases, mean Phred below 15, or no exact constant-primer or identifier match. High-quality paired reads were merged with COPE v1.2.5. Clonotypes were defined as unique nucleotide sequences and were aligned to IMGT TRB V, D and J references using MiTCR v1.1. The analysis was limited to V-J combinations with a frequency above 0.0001, which together covered more than 98% of repertoires. A TCR clonal expansion and chaos score per V-J combination was defined as the ratio of F50 clonal expansion to chaos observed in the TCRdist matrix. Features were reduced by Welch's t-statistics and random forest to roughly 14 V-J combinations, which fed a naive Bayes classifier. The Morisita-Horn index was used to measure how similar the thyroid and blood repertoires were. TCRdb reprocessing: public reads trimmed at Q25 with fastp, clones called with MiXCR, in-frame beta chains kept. Each CDR3 protein appears once, grouped with its most common genes and DNA. These V and J calls are TCRdb output, not the study's own analysis. Present in this sample are over a million distinct CDR3 sequences, about two fifths of which were seen just once. Over 8.5% of the sample lies in the top ten.

The CDR3 runs 13 amino acids, cysteine and phenylalanine included. Only CDR3 DNA remains: 39 bases, in frame from the first base. According to the germline V gene, CDR1 reads SQVTM and CDR2 reads ANQGSEA. After removal of 3 bases from V and 2 bases from J, the junction retains 3 bases not matched to a gene. Input material: peripheral blood or thyroid tissue (not recorded which). The sequence was collected from an adult man with Graves' hyperthyroidism. Recombination joined TRBV29-1 with TRBJ2-7, with TRBD1 identical over 8 junction bases. The bases read TGCAGCGTTGATGGACAGGGAACCTACGAGCAGTACTTC. Its translation reads: CSVDGQGTYEQYF.